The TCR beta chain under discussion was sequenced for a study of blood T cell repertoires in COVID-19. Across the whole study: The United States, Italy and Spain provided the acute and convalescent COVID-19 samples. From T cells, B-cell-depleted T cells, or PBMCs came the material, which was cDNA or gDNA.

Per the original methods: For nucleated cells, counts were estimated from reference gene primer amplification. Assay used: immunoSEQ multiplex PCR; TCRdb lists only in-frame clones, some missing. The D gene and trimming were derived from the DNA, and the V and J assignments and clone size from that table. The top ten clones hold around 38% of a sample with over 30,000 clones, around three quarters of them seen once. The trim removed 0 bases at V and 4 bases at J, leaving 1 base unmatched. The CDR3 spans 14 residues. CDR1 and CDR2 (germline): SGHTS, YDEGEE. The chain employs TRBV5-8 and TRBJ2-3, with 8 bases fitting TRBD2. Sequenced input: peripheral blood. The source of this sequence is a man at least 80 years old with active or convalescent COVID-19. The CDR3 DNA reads TGTGCCAGCAGCTTGGGGACTAGCCCAGATACGCAGTATTTT. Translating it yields CASSLGTSPDTQYF.